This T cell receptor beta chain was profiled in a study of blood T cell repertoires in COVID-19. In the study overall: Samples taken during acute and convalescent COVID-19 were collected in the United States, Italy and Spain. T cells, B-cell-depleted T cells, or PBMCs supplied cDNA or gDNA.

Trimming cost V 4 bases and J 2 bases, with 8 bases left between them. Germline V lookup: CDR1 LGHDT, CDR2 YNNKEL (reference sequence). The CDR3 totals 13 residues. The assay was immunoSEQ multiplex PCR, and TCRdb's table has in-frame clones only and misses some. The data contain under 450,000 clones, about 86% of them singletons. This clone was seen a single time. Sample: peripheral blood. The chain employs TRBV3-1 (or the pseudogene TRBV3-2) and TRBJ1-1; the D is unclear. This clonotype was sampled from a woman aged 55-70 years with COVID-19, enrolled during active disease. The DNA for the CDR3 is TGTGCCAGCAGCCCTTGGACTAACACTGAAGCTTTCTTT. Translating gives CASSPWTNTEAFF.